This TCR beta chain was captured in a study of blood T cell repertoires in COVID-19. Study as a whole: Samples came from the United States, Italy and Spain, spanning acute and convalescent COVID-19. Sample material is recorded as cDNA or gDNA derived from T cells, B-cell-depleted T cells, or PBMCs.

Clones were read by immunoSEQ multiplex PCR, and TCRdb kept only the in-frame ones, dropping some. The sample includes 300,000 to 450,000 clones, over 65% of them seen just once. This receptor was identified in a human donor with acute or convalescent COVID-19. The donor label of this sample is uncertain. The sample taken for sequencing was peripheral blood.

CDR3 residues: CAWSRPGNTEAFF. The CDR3, as DNA: TGTGCCTGGAGTAGACCGGGGAACACTGAAGCTTTCTTT. This chain connects TRBV30 to TRBJ1-1; no reliable D call. CDR3 length: 13 amino acids. Trimming removed 2 bases at V and 1 base at J, with 8 bases between. Germline CDR1 and CDR2: GTSNPN and SVGIG (reference sequence).